This T cell receptor beta chain was captured in a study of blood T cell repertoires in COVID-19. Study at large: Collection of acute and convalescent COVID-19 samples took place in the United States, Italy and Spain. PBMCs, B-cell-depleted T cells, or T cells provided the cDNA or gDNA that made up the material.

Study processing details: Amplification with reference gene primers provided the estimates of nucleated cell counts. TCRdb's copy holds only in-frame clones and misses some; the assay was immunoSEQ multiplex PCR. V, J and clone size were drawn from that table, and D and trimming were deduced from the DNA. The data contain 80,000 or so clones, 88% of them singletons. This TCR was sampled from a human donor in a cohort sampled during active COVID-19. The specimen sequenced was peripheral blood.

CDR3 sequence reads: CASSLLTHEKLFF. The DNA for the CDR3 is TGCGCCAGCAGCTTGCTCACACATGAAAAACTGTTTTTT. The chain is built from TRBV5-1 and TRBJ1-4, with unresolved D. V was clipped by 1 base and J by 6 bases, with 7 bases between them. The CDR3 consists of 13 residues. In germline, CDR1 is SGHRS, CDR2 YFSETQ.